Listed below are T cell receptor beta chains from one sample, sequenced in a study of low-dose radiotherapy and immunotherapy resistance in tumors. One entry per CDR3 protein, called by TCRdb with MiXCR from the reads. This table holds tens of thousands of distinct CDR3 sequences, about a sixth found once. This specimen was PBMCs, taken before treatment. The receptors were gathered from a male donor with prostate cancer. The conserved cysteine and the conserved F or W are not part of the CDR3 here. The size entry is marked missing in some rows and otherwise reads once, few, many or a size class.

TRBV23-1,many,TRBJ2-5,ASSPAETQY
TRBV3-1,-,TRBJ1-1,ASREQEINTEAF
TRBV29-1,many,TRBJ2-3,SVVAGDTDTQY
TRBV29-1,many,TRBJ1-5,SGGQGKGQPQH
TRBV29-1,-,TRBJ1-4,SVEDRRRGYEKLF
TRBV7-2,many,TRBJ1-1,ASSFSGDGTEAF
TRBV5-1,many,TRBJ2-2,ASSLTVALAGTGSGELF
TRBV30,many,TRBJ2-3,AWSVRDTQY
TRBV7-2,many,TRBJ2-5,ASDKRGGPAGETQY
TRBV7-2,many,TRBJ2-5,ASSLGTGETQY
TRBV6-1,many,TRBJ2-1,ASCSGGGEQF
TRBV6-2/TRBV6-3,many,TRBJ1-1,ASRRQGQSSTEAF
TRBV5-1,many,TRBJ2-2,ASSLATYEELF
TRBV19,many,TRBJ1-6,ASSIDRGNSPLH
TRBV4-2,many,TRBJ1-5,ASSQITGGPQH
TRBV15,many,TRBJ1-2,ATSREDKANYGYT
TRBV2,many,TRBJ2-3,ASGAAFLRGTAGFTDTQY
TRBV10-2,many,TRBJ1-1,ASRQGGIRTEAF
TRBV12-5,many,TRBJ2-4,ASGFAGQRRIAKNIQY
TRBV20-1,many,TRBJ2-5,SARAGMGEETQY
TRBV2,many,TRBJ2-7,ASSEGTEPSYEQY
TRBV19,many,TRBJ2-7,ASRNKGVPGEQY
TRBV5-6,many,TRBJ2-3,ASSLIAGGTDTQY
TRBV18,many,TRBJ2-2,ASSPPDSANTGELF
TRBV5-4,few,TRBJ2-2,ASSSYRGAGTGELF